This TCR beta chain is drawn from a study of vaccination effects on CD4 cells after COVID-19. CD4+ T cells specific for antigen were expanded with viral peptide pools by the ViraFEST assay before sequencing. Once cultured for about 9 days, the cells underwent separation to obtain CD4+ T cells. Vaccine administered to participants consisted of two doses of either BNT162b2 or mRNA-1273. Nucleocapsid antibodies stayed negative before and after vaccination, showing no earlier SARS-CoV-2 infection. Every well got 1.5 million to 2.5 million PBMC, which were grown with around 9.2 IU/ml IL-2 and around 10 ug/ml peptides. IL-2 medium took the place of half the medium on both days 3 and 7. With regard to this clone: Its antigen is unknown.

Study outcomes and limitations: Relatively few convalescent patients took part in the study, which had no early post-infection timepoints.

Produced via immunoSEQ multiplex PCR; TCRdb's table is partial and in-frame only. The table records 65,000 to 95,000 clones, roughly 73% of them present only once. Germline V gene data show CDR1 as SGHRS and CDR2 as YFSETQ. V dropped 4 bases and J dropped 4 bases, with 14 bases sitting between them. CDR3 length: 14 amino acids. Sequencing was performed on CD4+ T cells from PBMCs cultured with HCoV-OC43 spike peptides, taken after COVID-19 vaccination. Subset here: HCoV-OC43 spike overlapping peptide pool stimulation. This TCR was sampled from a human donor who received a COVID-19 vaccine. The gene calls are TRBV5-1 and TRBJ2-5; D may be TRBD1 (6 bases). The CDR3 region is CASSTGQPRETQYF. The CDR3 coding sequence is TGCGCCAGCAGCACGGGACAACCCAGAGAGACCCAGTACTTC.